These 25 T cell receptor beta chains share one sample of origin, sequenced in a study of T-cell reconstitution after alpha-beta-depleted transplantation in children. Using unique molecular identifiers, the investigators prepared the TCRbeta library. TCRdb re-called the PCR reads through MiXCR, storing one row per CDR3 protein. The sample holds about 240,000 distinct CDR3 sequences; more than 20% are singletons and the top ten take over 2.5%. Specimen: PBMCs, collected before TCRalphabeta/CD19-depleted stem cell transplant. These TCRs come from a girl under 10 years old with Fanconi anemia, due to receive a stem cell transplant.

The CDR3 DNA follows: TGTGCCATCAGGAGCACTAGCGGGAGCCACGAGCAGTACTTC. Its protein product is CAIRSTSGSHEQYF. This chain links TRBV10-3 with TRBJ2-7; 11 positions match TRBD2. The CDR3 loop spans 14 amino acids. The trim removed 6 bases at V and 5 bases at J, leaving 6 bases unmatched. The germline V gene has CDR1 ENHRY and CDR2 SYGVKD.

This clonotype was recorded many times. V gene TRBV28 combines with J gene TRBJ2-7; 9 positions match TRBD1. Germline CDR1 is MDHEN and CDR2 is SYDVKM. This CDR3 contains 14 residues. Trimming removed 7 bases from V and 5 bases from J; junction bases left unmatched: 9. The CDR3 DNA reads as TGTGCCAGCATGGGACAGGGCACCGCTCACGAGCAGTACTTC. Its protein product is CASMGQGTAHEQYF.

This clonotype was seen a few times. The rearrangement uses TRBV4-2 and TRBJ2-3; TRBD2 matches 10 bases. With 0 bases clipped from V and 3 bases from J, the junction kept 9 bases outside the gene matches. The CDR3 has 18 amino acids. Germline V gene lookup returns CDR1 LGHNA and CDR2 YNFKEQ. The CDR3 DNA is TGTGCCAGCAGCCAAGACCCTAGCGGGAGAAGGAGGACAGATACGCAGTATTTT. It is translated as CASSQDPSGRRRTDTQYF.

V is TRBV28 and J is TRBJ1-2, with D maybe TRBD1 (6 bases). V lost 3 bases and J lost 8, with 19 bases in between. From germline, CDR1 is MDHEN and CDR2 SYDVKM. The CDR3 spans 15 residues. The DNA for the CDR3 is TGTGCCAGCAGTTTTTTAGATCGACAGGAGGACGGCTACACCTTC. This gives the protein CASSFLDRQEDGYTF.

The rearrangement joins TRBV2 to TRBJ2-1; 7 bases line up with TRBD2. The CDR3 length is 16 residues. Germline V gene data show CDR1 as SNHLY and CDR2 as FYNNEI. With 4 bases clipped from V and 2 bases from J, the junction kept 8 bases outside the gene matches. Here the CDR3 DNA reads TGTGCCAGCAGTGTCAACAGCGGGATTCCCTACAATGAGCAGTTCTTC. Translated: CASSVNSGIPYNEQFF.

This clonotype was detected many times. This rearrangement joins TRBV29-1 to TRBJ2-5; possible D gene TRBD1, 5 bases. Between the trimmed V and J ends, which lost 2 bases and 4 bases, there was a span of 5 bases. Germline assignment: CDR1 SQVTM and CDR2 ANQGSEA. CDR3 length: 11 residues. CDR3 region: CSVERGETQYF. The CDR3 bases are TGCAGCGTTGAAAGGGGAGAGACCCAGTACTTC.

This clonotype was observed many times. The chain has TRBV12-3 or TRBV12-4 and TRBJ2-1; 8 nucleotides agree with TRBD1. Trimming at V came to 1 base and at J to 8 bases, leaving 4 bases not matched to a gene. This CDR3 is built from 14 residues. CDR3 bases: TGTGCCAGCAGTTTAGTGGACAGGGCCGATGAGCAGTTCTTC. It encodes CASSLVDRADEQFF.

This clonotype was observed many times. V is TRBV4-2 and J is TRBJ2-7; maybe TRBD2 (6 bases). Germline V gives CDR1 LGHNA, CDR2 YNFKEQ. The V end was cut by 1 base, the J end by 0 bases, with 19 bases between. The CDR3 extends over 18 amino acids. CDR3 DNA sequence: TGTGCCAGCAGCCAAGGAGGTCTAGCGCCGGTCCCCTCCTACGAGCAGTACTTC. It translates to CASSQGGLAPVPSYEQYF.

The genes are TRBV7-6 and TRBJ2-1; D might be TRBD2 (5 bases). The CDR3 contains 16 residues. Germline V gene lookup returns CDR1 SGHVS and CDR2 FNYEAQ. V was clipped by 0 bases and J by 5 bases, with 14 bases between them. This chain's CDR3 is CASSLAYGRTHNEQFF. As DNA, the CDR3 is TGTGCCAGCAGCTTAGCGTATGGGAGAACCCACAATGAGCAGTTCTTC.

This clonotype was observed at least ten times. The CDR3 bases are TGCAGCGTTCGGATTAGCGGGGTCACAGATACGCAGTATTTT. It translates to CSVRISGVTDTQYF. The chain has TRBV29-1 and TRBJ2-3; the match to TRBD2 covers 8 bases. Per germline, CDR1 SQVTM and CDR2 ANQGSEA. Trimming removed 5 bases from V and 2 bases from J; junction bases left unmatched: 6. CDR3 length equals 14 residues.

This clonotype was observed a handful of times. This chain joins TRBV7-3 and TRBJ2-2; 10 bases line up with TRBD2. CDR1 and CDR2 from the germline V gene are SGHTA and FQGTGA. V gave up 2 bases and J gave up 3 bases; unmatched junction bases: 0. The length of the CDR3 is 15 residues. CDR3 amino acids: CASSLLAGDTGELFF. DNA for the CDR3: TGTGCCAGCAGCTTACTAGCGGGAGACACCGGGGAGCTGTTTTTT.

V is TRBV20-1 and J is TRBJ2-3, with TRBD2 identical over 7 bases. Germline CDR1 and CDR2: DFQATT and SNEGSKA (reference sequence). V was clipped by 8 bases and J by 1 base; unmatched bases: 6. CDR3 length: 13 amino acids. The CDR3 reads CSFLAEGTDTQYF. The CDR3 DNA follows: TGCAGTTTTCTAGCGGAGGGCACAGATACGCAGTATTTT.

The J gene is TRBJ2-2, the V gene TRBV5-4; 7 nucleotides agree with TRBD1. CDR3 length: 15 amino acids. The V and J ends lost 0 bases and 6 bases, in that order; junction bases with no gene match: 5. CDR1 is SGHNT and CDR2 is YYREEE in the germline V gene (reference sequence). The CDR3: CASSLEGGAAGELFF. DNA for the CDR3: TGTGCCAGCAGCTTGGAAGGGGGCGCCGCCGGGGAGCTGTTTTTT.

The chain employs TRBV20-1 and TRBJ2-1; 10 nucleotides align to TRBD2. This CDR3 spans 10 amino acids. Germline CDR1 DFQATT, CDR2 SNEGSKA (reference sequence). V dropped 5 bases and J dropped 15; count of bases not matched to a gene: 4. The CDR3 loop is CSASSGGGFF. CDR3 nucleotides: TGCAGTGCTTCTAGCGGGGGCGGGTTCTTC.

The genes are TRBV20-1 and TRBJ1-5; a possible D gene is TRBD1 (5 bases). V lost 3 bases to trimming and J lost 4 bases, with 13 bases between them. The CDR3 sequence is 14 residues long. Germline values: CDR1 DFQATT, CDR2 SNEGSKA (reference sequence). In DNA form, the CDR3 reads TGCAGTGCTAGTGACAGTACCTATAATCAGCCCCAGCATTTT. It encodes CSASDSTYNQPQHF.

This clonotype was recorded a few times. The chain has TRBV6-1 and TRBJ2-2, with 10 nucleotides matching TRBD2. CDR3 size: 16 residues. Germline-derived CDR1 and CDR2 are MNHNS and SASEGT. Trimming at V came to 4 bases and at J to 5 bases, leaving 7 bases not matched to a gene. The CDR3 DNA is TGTGCCAGCAGTGCCTTACTAGCGGGGTTAACCGGGGAGCTGTTTTTT. It is translated as CASSALLAGLTGELFF.

The table lists this clonotype with a count of one. The chain joins TRBV10-3 to TRBJ2-3; no clear D gene. V was shortened by 4 bases and J by 4 bases, with 6 bases between the two germline ends. CDR1 is ENHRY, CDR2 SYGVKD, per germline. This CDR3 has 12 amino acids. Written as DNA, the CDR3 is TGTGCCATCAGTGGGGCTCCAGATACGCAGTATTTT. This sequence encodes CAISGAPDTQYF.

The V call is TRBV2, the J call TRBJ2-1; no firm D call. V was pared by 7 bases and J by 9 bases, with 13 bases between. Germline V lookup: CDR1 SNHLY, CDR2 FYNNEI. The CDR3 totals 12 residues. In nucleotides, the CDR3 is TGTGCCAGCAATGGACGCCGAGCTGAGCAGTTCTTC. Translation gives CASNGRRAEQFF.

The chain joins TRBV20-1 to TRBJ1-1; D unresolved. Germline-derived CDR1 and CDR2 are DFQATT and SNEGSKA (reference sequence). V lost 0 bases and J lost 0, with 5 bases in between. The CDR3 sequence is 13 residues long. CDR3 sequence: CSAREQMNTEAFF. CDR3 bases: TGCAGTGCTAGAGAGCAGATGAACACTGAAGCTTTCTTT.

This clonotype has at least ten counts. The chain employs TRBV20-1 and TRBJ2-3; TRBD2 aligns across 12 bases. The CDR3 has 15 residues. Germline V gives CDR1 DFQATT, CDR2 SNEGSKA (reference sequence). Trimming removed 6 bases from V and 4 bases from J; junction bases left unmatched: 8. The CDR3 DNA sequence: TGCAGTGCCCCCCCTAGCGGGAGGGCCCCAGATACGCAGTATTTT. This sequence encodes CSAPPSGRAPDTQYF.

A few counts support this clonotype. The chain links TRBV29-1 to TRBJ2-1; TRBD1 matches at 8 bases. Germline loops: CDR1 SQVTM, CDR2 ANQGSEA. The trim removed 1 base at V and 1 base at J, leaving 3 bases unmatched. CDR3 size: 15 residues. The CDR3 is CSVEGGQGSYNEQFF. The CDR3 coding sequence is TGCAGCGTTGAAGGCGGACAGGGATCCTACAATGAGCAGTTCTTC.

This clonotype has a count of ten or more. The chain links TRBV20-1 to TRBJ1-6; D is uncertain. Per the germline V gene, CDR1 is DFQATT and CDR2 is SNEGSKA (reference sequence). Trimming took 3 bases from V and 7 from J, leaving 10 bases between them. This CDR3 comprises 13 residues. Written as DNA, the CDR3 is TGCAGTGCTAGTAGGGTGCTCAATTCACCCCTCCACTTT. This gives the protein CSASRVLNSPLHF.

This clonotype came up many times. The chain links TRBV13 to TRBJ2-7, with 8 bases identical to TRBD2. CDR1 is PRHDT and CDR2 is FYEKMQ in the germline V gene (reference sequence). The CDR3 is 17 residues long. The V gene end was trimmed by 1 base and the J gene end by 5 bases; junction bases not matched to a gene: 13. The CDR3 protein is CASSLVGLGRAPHEQYF. The CDR3 DNA reads as TGTGCCAGCAGCTTAGTAGGTCTCGGGAGGGCGCCCCACGAGCAGTACTTC. Full variable domain (outside the CDR3, taken from reference TRBV13 and TRBJ2-7): AAGVIQSPRHLIKEKRETATLKCYPIPRHDTVYWYQQGPGQDPQFLISFYEKMQSDKGSIPDRFSAQQFSDYHSELNMSSLELGDSALYFCASSLVGLGRAPHEQYFGPGTRLTVT.

The chain couples TRBV20-1 to TRBJ2-7; 10 nucleotides agree with TRBD2. CDR1 and CDR2 from the germline V gene are DFQATT and SNEGSKA (reference sequence). CDR3 length: 15 residues. Trimming cost V 6 bases and J 3 bases; bases outside gene matches: 11. The CDR3 loop is CSARGASGSYYEQYF. The CDR3 nucleotides read TGCAGTGCCCGAGGGGCTAGCGGGAGTTACTACGAGCAGTACTTC.

The J gene is TRBJ2-1, the V gene TRBV20-1; 7 positions agree with TRBD2. From germline, CDR1 is DFQATT and CDR2 SNEGSKA (reference sequence). This CDR3 is 18 amino acids long. CDR3 sequence (DNA): TGCAGGGGCCACGCTCCGGGGGGTCGTAGTGACTCCTACAATGAGCAGTTCTTC. Its translation is CRGHAPGGRSDSYNEQFF.